This T cell receptor beta chain was found in a study of T-cell memory formation after mild COVID-19. Study-level information: Largely, the TCR clusters proved donor specific. Overall study results and limits: Clones from the second wave (peaking day 37) had unconfirmed SARS-CoV-2 specificity. Contracting clones localized mainly to CM and EM when CD4+ and mainly to EMRA when CD8+.

About this clonotype itself: The target antigen is unknown.

J gave up 7 bases and V 3 bases, and 14 bases lay outside the gene matches. Germline V lookup: CDR1 DFQATT, CDR2 SNEGSKA (reference sequence). The CDR3 consists of 15 residues. TCR alpha and TCR beta cDNA libraries carrying sample barcodes and UMIs were produced by 5'RACE using constant-segment primers. TCRdb re-analysed the 5' RACE reads in MiXCR, keeping a single row per CDR3 protein. The table includes approximately 150,000 distinct CDR3 sequences, roughly 15% detected once. The sample taken for sequencing was PBMCs or a T cell subset sorted from them (not recorded which). This chain links TRBV20-1 with TRBJ1-2, with 7 positions matching TRBD1. The receptor's source is an adult woman who had mild COVID-19 (a few samples of this study predate the infection). Cell type and time point are not known. Written as DNA, the CDR3 is TGCAGTGCTAGGCGACCGACAGGGATCATCTCTGGCTACACCTTC. It encodes CSARRPTGIISGYTF.